This TCR beta chain stems from a study of shared clonotypes between healthy human individuals. General study results and limits: Non-shared clonotypes were found to have lower generation probabilities than the clonotypes that were shared by all four of the sorted-subset donors.

Turning to this clone: No antigen is known for it.

Sequencing was performed with immunoSEQ multiplex PCR; in TCRdb, only in-frame clones are kept and a portion is missing. Here the sample spans about 1 million clones, around 76% being singletons. The clonotype was recovered from a man aged 18 to 30 in good health. Sequences were obtained from memory CD4+ T cells sorted from blood. Subset of the sample: CD45RA-negative fraction.

CDR3 protein: CASRSKSGGALRQFF. The CDR3 DNA follows: TGTGCCAGCAGGTCCAAGAGCGGGGGGGCTCTGAGGCAGTTCTTC. This chain links TRBV28 with TRBJ2-1; 10 bases agree with TRBD2. Germline-derived CDR1 and CDR2 are MDHEN and SYDVKM. This CDR3 has 15 amino acids. The V gene end was trimmed by 6 bases and the J gene end by 12 bases; junction bases not matched to a gene: 14.